A single sample is the source of the 25 T cell receptor beta chains below, sequenced in a study of blood T cell repertoires in COVID-19. Sequenced by immunoSEQ multiplex PCR; TCRdb stores in-frame clones only, minus some. The sample shows about 21,000 clones, about four fifths of them seen only once. Sequenced input: peripheral blood. The receptors come from a human donor in a cohort sampled during active COVID-19.

The chain recombines TRBV6-6 with TRBJ1-1; no clear D gene. The CDR3 length is 14 residues. The V end was cut by 2 bases, the J end by 0 bases, with 7 bases between. Germline CDR1 and CDR2: MNHNY and SVGAGI (reference sequence). The CDR3 DNA is TGTGCCAGCAGTTACCCTGAGATGAACACTGAAGCTTTCTTT. It yields the protein CASSYPEMNTEAFF.

This sequence joins TRBV24-1 and TRBJ2-1, with 8 bases lining up with TRBD1. Germline V CDR1 and CDR2: KGHDR, SFDVKD. Trimming cost V 8 bases and J 7 bases; bases outside gene matches: 12. This CDR3 is built from 15 residues. This chain's CDR3 is CATTTGTGSGNEQFF. CDR3 DNA: TGTGCCACCACGACCGGGACAGGCTCAGGAAATGAGCAGTTCTTC.

This rearrangement joins TRBV29-1 to TRBJ2-7; 9 nucleotides match TRBD1. The CDR3 runs 14 residues. V was pared by 7 bases and J by 0 bases, with 7 bases of the junction left unmatched. CDR1 SQVTM and CDR2 ANQGSEA come from the germline V gene. Here the CDR3 reads CSAGRGQGSYEQYF. The CDR3 DNA reads TGCAGCGCCGGAAGGGGACAGGGCTCCTACGAGCAGTACTTC.

CDR3 in DNA: TGTGCCAGCTCGCGCGAGGTAGCGGGGGGAGGAGAGACCCAGTACTTC. Its protein product is CASSREVAGGGETQYF. The rearrangement uses TRBV11-3 and TRBJ2-5; 10 bases line up with TRBD2. The V and J ends lost 8 bases and 4 bases, in that order; junction bases with no gene match: 13. Germline-derived CDR1 and CDR2 are SGHNT and YENEEA. The CDR3 sequence is 16 residues long.

The J gene is TRBJ1-3, the V gene TRBV11-2; D gene ambiguous. This CDR3 region has 13 residues. Trimming removed 0 bases from V and 5 bases from J, with 5 bases in between. CDR1 is SGHAT, CDR2 FQNNGV, per germline. CDR3 nucleotides: TGTGCCAGCAGCTTAGAACTTAGAAACACCATATATTTT. Translating gives CASSLELRNTIYF.

The genes are TRBV18 and TRBJ1-1, with 9 nucleotides matching TRBD1. This CDR3 is built from 14 residues. V dropped 7 bases and J dropped 5; count of bases not matched to a gene: 8. CDR1 is KGHSH, CDR2 LQKENI, per germline. The DNA for the CDR3 is TGTGCCAGCTTGGCCGGGACAGGGCTAACTGAAGCTTTCTTT. Protein sequence: CASLAGTGLTEAFF. Full variable domain (missing parts from reference TRBV18 and TRBJ1-1): NAGVMQNPRHLVRRRGQEARLRCSPMKGHSHVYWYRQLPEEGLKFMVYLQKENIIDESGMPKERFSAEFPKEGPSILRIQQVVRGDSAAYFCASLAGTGLTEAFFGQGTRLTVV.

The table lists this clone with a count of one. CDR3 residues: CASSRSDYLINEQFF. Written as DNA, the CDR3 is TGTGCCAGCAGCCGCTCGGACTACCTCATTAATGAGCAGTTCTTC. The genes are TRBV3-1 (or the pseudogene TRBV3-2) and TRBJ2-1; tentatively, D is TRBD2 (6 bases). The CDR3 totals 15 residues. Per germline, CDR1 LGHDT and CDR2 YNNKEL (reference sequence). The V gene lost 4 bases and the J gene lost 7 bases, with 17 bases spanning the gap.

Comments on this clone: Sequence at one end of the junction differs from germline and may be a read error. The V call is TRBV29-1, the J call TRBJ2-3, with D perhaps TRBD1 (6 bases). The CDR3 sequence is 12 residues long. Germline lookup yields CDR1 SQVTM and CDR2 ANQGSEA. The CDR3 loop is CSVEAGDTTQYF. CDR3 sequence (DNA): TGCAGCGTGGAAGCAGGGGACACTACGCAGTATTTT.

J is TRBJ2-3 and V is TRBV11-3; perhaps TRBD1 as D (6 bases). From germline, CDR1 is SGHNT and CDR2 YENEEA. Trimming took off 5 bases at V and 3 bases at J, with 12 bases between the two ends. CDR3 length: 14 amino acids. The chain's CDR3 is CASSDTGSTDTQYF. The CDR3 DNA follows: TGTGCCAGCAGCGATACAGGGTCGACAGATACGCAGTATTTT.

This clone showed up just once. The chain uses TRBV7-2 and TRBJ2-1, with TRBD2 matching over 12 bases. V trimming: 5 bases; J trimming: 9 bases; junction bases outside the gene matches: 14. The CDR3 has 17 amino acids. From germline, CDR1 is SGHTA and CDR2 FQGNSA. CDR3 DNA sequence: TGTGCCAGCAGCGCCCGACTAGCGGGGGCCCGAGGGCGTGAGCAGTTCTTC. Its protein is CASSARLAGARGREQFF.

The rearrangement uses TRBV24-1 and TRBJ1-2, with 7 bases identical to TRBD1. CDR3 length: 14 amino acids. Trimming cost V 4 bases and J 2 bases; bases outside gene matches: 3. CDR1 and CDR2 from the germline V gene are KGHDR and SFDVKD. The DNA for the CDR3 is TGTGCCACCAGTGAAACGACAGGGAACTATGGCTACACCTTC. The encoded protein is CATSETTGNYGYTF.

This chain connects TRBV3-1 (or the pseudogene TRBV3-2) to TRBJ1-2; 8 bases align to TRBD1. Trimming cost V 4 bases and J 6 bases; bases outside gene matches: 10. Germline values: CDR1 LGHDT, CDR2 YNNKEL (reference sequence). The CDR3 covers 15 residues. The CDR3 DNA is TGTGCCAGCAGCCCCACTACTCAGGGGGCTAATGGCTACACCTTC. Amino acid sequence: CASSPTTQGANGYTF.

This chain links TRBV11-2 with TRBJ2-4; TRBD1 is a possible D gene (7 bases). Germline lookup yields CDR1 SGHAT and CDR2 FQNNGV. V was pared by 5 bases and J by 0 bases, with 20 bases between. CDR3 length: 18 amino acids. The CDR3 region is CASSPSAGGSLAKNIQYF. In DNA form, the CDR3 reads TGTGCCAGCAGCCCCTCCGCAGGGGGGTCTCTAGCCAAAAACATTCAGTACTTC.

The V and J genes are TRBV11-1 and TRBJ1-1; possibly TRBD1 for D (6 bases). CDR1 and CDR2 (germline): SGHAT, FQDESV (reference sequence). The CDR3 length is 15 residues. Trimming removed 5 bases at V and 5 bases at J, with 18 bases between. This CDR3 is CASSAKSGRGTEAFF. CDR3 sequence (DNA): TGTGCCAGCAGCGCAAAATCAGGAAGGGGGACTGAAGCTTTCTTT.

The chain is built from TRBV18 and TRBJ1-1, with no clear D. The CDR3 extends over 15 amino acids. CDR1 is KGHSH, CDR2 LQKENI, per germline. V lost 6 bases and J 6 bases, leaving 20 bases between the germline ends. The CDR3 region is CASSPTAVEGAEAFF. CDR3 in DNA: TGTGCCAGCTCGCCTACAGCCGTGGAAGGCGCTGAAGCTTTCTTT. Combining the CDR3 with reference TRBV18 and TRBJ1-1 gives the whole variable domain NAGVMQNPRHLVRRRGQEARLRCSPMKGHSHVYWYRQLPEEGLKFMVYLQKENIIDESGMPKERFSAEFPKEGPSILRIQQVVRGDSAAYFCASSPTAVEGAEAFFGQGTRLTVV.

This clone has more than one count but fewer than ten. The chain is built from TRBV6-2 or TRBV6-3 and TRBJ1-1; the match to TRBD1 covers 8 bases. The CDR3 extends over 15 amino acids. After removal of 5 bases from V and 5 bases from J, the junction contained 10 bases not matched to a gene. Germline V gene sequence: CDR1 MNHEY, CDR2 SVGEGT. The CDR3 protein is CASSRPTGGGTEAFF. Written as DNA, the CDR3 is TGTGCCAGCAGTAGACCAACAGGGGGTGGTACTGAAGCTTTCTTT.

The gene calls are TRBV6-4 and TRBJ1-5; TRBD1 is a possible D gene (5 bases). The V end was cut by 6 bases, the J end by 5 bases, with 14 bases between. CDR1 and CDR2 from the germline V gene are MRHNA and SNTAGT. This CDR3 comprises 14 residues. This CDR3 is CASSPQSGDQPQHF. CDR3 nucleotide sequence: TGTGCCAGCAGCCCCCAATCGGGGGATCAGCCCCAGCATTTT.

The V gene is TRBV7-3, the J gene TRBJ2-2, with 7 bases lining up with TRBD1. Germline CDR1 reads SGHTA; CDR2 reads FQGTGA. The CDR3 totals 16 residues. V lost 5 bases, J lost 0 bases, and 6 bases stayed unmatched. The DNA of the CDR3 is TGTGCCAGCAGCCCAGGGGGTGGGGCGAACACCGGGGAGCTGTTTTTT. It specifies CASSPGGGANTGELFF.

V usage is TRBV4-1 and J usage is TRBJ2-2; 7 bases match TRBD1. Germline V gene sequence: CDR1 MGHRA, CDR2 YSYEKL. CDR3 size: 14 residues. Trimming took 7 bases from V and 5 from J; bases not matched to a gene: 7. CDR3 residues: CASIQDRSTGELFF. CDR3 sequence (DNA): TGCGCCAGCATCCAGGACAGGTCGACCGGGGAGCTGTTTTTT.

V usage is TRBV5-1 and J usage is TRBJ1-3; 12 nucleotides agree with TRBD1. The CDR3 spans 16 residues. CDR1 and CDR2 (germline): SGHRS, YFSETQ. V gave up 4 bases and J gave up 3 bases; unmatched junction bases: 5. CDR3 bases: TGCGCCAGCAGCCTGGGACAGGGGGCCGGTGGAAACACCATATATTTT. Translation: CASSLGQGAGGNTIYF.

The rearrangement joins TRBV27 to TRBJ2-5; D might be TRBD2 (6 bases). Germline CDR1 is MNHEY and CDR2 is SMNVEV (reference sequence). The CDR3 is 17 amino acids. V gave up 2 bases and J gave up 1 base, with 17 bases separating them. The CDR3 nucleotides read TGTGCCAGCAGTTTAGCCCCTCCTCGGGGGTTCCAAGAGACCCAGTACTTC. It is translated as CASSLAPPRGFQETQYF.

V is TRBV11-2 and J is TRBJ1-1; no clear D. This CDR3 is built from 15 residues. Deletions cut 1 base from V and 6 bases from J, with 15 bases between. Germline V gene data show CDR1 as SGHAT and CDR2 as FQNNGV. The CDR3 nucleotides are TGTGCCAGCAGCTTAGTAGCTGGAGGAGGTTCTGAAGCTTTCTTT. Translation gives CASSLVAGGGSEAFF.

This chain joins TRBV19 and TRBJ1-6; D is ambiguous. Trimming left V 5 bases short and J 0 bases short, with 5 bases between. The CDR3 has 14 amino acids. The V gene's germline CDR1 is LNHDA and CDR2 SQIVND (reference sequence). The CDR3 is CASSYSSYNSPLHF. The DNA of the CDR3 is TGTGCCAGTAGTTACAGCTCCTATAATTCACCCCTCCACTTT.

The chain carries TRBV6-4 and TRBJ1-2; a possible D gene is TRBD1 (5 bases). Trimming left V 2 bases short and J 8 bases short, with 12 bases between. The CDR3 runs to 13 residues. Germline V CDR1 and CDR2: MRHNA, SNTAGT. CDR3 region: CASSDTGFGGYTF. CDR3 nucleotide sequence: TGTGCCAGCAGTGACACAGGTTTTGGCGGCTACACCTTC.

The rearrangement uses TRBV5-1 and TRBJ2-3; 9 bases line up with TRBD1. Unmatched junction bases numbered 2, after V lost 3 bases and J lost 0 bases. Germline CDR1 and CDR2: SGHRS and YFSETQ. This CDR3 is 15 amino acids long. The DNA for the CDR3 is TGCGCCAGCAGCTCGGGGACAGGGAGCACAGATACGCAGTATTTT. This sequence encodes CASSSGTGSTDTQYF.